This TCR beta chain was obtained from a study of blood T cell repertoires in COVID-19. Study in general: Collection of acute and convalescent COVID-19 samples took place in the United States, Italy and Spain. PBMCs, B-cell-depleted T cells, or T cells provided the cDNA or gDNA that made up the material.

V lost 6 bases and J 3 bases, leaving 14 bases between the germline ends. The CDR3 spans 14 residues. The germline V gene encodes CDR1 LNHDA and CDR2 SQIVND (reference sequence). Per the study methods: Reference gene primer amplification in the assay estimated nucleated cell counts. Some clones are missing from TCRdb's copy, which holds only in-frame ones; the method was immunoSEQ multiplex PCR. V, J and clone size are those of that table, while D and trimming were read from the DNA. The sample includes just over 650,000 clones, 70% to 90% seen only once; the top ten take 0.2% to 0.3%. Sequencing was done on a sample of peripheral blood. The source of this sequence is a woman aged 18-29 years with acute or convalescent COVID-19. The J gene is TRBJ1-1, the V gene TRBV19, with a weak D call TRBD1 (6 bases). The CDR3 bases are TGTGCCAGTAGAAAAGGACAGTTCTACACTGAAGCTTTCTTT. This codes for CASRKGQFYTEAFF. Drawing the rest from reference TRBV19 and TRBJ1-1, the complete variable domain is DGGITQSPKYLFRKEGQNVTLSCEQNLNHDAMYWYRQDPGQGLRLIYYSQIVNDFQKGDIAEGYSVSREKKESFPLTVTSAQKNPTAFYLCASRKGQFYTEAFFGQGTRLTVV.